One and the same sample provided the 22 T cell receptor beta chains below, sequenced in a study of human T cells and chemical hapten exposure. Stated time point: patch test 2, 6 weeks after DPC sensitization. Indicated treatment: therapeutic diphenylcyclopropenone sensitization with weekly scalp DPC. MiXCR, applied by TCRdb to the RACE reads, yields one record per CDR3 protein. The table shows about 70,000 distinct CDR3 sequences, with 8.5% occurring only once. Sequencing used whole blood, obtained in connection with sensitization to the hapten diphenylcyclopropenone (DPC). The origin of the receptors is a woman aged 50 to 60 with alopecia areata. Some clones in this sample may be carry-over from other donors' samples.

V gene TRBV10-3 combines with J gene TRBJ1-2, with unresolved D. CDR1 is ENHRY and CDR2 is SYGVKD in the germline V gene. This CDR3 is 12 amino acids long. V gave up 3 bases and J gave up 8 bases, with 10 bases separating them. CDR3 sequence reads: CAISETTEGYTF. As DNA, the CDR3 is TGTGCCATCAGTGAAACAACGGAAGGCTACACCTTC.

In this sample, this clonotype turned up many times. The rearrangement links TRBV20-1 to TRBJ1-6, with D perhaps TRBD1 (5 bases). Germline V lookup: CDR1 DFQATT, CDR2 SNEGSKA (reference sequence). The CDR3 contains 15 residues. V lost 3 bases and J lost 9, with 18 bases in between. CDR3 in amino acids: CSARGGQGDPSPLHF. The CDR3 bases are TGCAGTGCTAGGGGTGGCCAGGGAGACCCTTCACCCCTCCACTTT.

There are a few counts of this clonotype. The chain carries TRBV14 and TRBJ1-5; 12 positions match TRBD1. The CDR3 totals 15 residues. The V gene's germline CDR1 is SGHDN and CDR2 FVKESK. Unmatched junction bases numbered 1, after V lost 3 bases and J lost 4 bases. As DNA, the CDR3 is TGTGCCAGCAGCCAGGGACAGGGGGCGAATCAGCCCCAGCATTTT. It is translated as CASSQGQGANQPQHF.

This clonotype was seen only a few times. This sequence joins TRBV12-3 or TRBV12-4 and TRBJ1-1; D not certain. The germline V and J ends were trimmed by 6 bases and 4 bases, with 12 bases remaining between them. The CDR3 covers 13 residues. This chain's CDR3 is CASRSGSSTEAFF. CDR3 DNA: TGTGCCAGCAGGTCCGGGTCCTCCACTGAAGCTTTCTTT.

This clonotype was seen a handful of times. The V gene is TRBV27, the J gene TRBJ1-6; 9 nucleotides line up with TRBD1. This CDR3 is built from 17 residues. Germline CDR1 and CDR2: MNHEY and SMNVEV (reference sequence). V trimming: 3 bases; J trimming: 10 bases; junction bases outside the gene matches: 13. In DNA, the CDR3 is TGTGCCAGCAGTTTCCACCGTACGGACAGGGGAGGCTCACCCCTCCACTTT. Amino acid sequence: CASSFHRTDRGGSPLHF.

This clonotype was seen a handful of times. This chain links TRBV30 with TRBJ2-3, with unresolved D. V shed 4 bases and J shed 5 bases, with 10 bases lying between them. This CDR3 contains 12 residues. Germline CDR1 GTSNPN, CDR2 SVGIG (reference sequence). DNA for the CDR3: TGTGCCTGGACCCCCCAGCGAGATACGCAGTATTTT. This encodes CAWTPQRDTQYF.

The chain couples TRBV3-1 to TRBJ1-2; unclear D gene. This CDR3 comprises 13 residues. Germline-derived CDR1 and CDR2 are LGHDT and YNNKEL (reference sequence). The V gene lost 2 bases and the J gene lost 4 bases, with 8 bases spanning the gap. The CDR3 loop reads CASSQKTSYGYTF. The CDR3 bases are TGTGCCAGCAGCCAAAAGACATCCTATGGCTACACCTTC.

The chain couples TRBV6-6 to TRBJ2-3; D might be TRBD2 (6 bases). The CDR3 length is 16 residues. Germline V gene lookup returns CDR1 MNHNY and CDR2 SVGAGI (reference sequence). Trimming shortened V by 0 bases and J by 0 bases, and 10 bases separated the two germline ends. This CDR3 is CASSYSLATSTDTQYF. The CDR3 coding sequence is TGTGCCAGCAGTTACTCGCTAGCGACTAGCACAGATACGCAGTATTTT.

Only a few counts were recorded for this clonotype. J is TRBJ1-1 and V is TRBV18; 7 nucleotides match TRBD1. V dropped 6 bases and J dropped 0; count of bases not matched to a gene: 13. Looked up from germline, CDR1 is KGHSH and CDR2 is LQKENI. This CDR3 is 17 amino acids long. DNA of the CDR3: TGTGCCAGCTCGCAATCCGGGACAGCAGCCATGAACACTGAAGCTTTCTTT. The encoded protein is CASSQSGTAAMNTEAFF.

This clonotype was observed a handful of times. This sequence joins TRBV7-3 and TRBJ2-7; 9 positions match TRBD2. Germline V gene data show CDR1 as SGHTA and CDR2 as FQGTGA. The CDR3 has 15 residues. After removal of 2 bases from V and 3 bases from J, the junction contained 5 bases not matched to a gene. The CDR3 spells CASSLGAGGLYEQYF. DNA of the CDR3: TGTGCCAGCAGCTTAGGAGCGGGGGGACTCTACGAGCAGTACTTC.

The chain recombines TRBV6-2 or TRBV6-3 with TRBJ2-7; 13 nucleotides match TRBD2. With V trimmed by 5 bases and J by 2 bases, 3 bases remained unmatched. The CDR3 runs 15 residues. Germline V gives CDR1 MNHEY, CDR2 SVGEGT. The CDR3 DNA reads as TGTGCCAGCAGTCCCGGGACTAGCGGGACCTACGAGCAGTACTTC. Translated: CASSPGTSGTYEQYF.

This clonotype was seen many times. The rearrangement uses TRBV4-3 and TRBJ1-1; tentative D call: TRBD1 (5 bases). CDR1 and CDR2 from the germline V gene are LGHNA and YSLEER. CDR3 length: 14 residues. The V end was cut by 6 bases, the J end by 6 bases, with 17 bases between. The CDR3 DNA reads TGCGCCAGCAGTCTAGTTGGGGGAGAGGCTGAAGCTTTCTTT. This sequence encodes CASSLVGGEAEAFF.

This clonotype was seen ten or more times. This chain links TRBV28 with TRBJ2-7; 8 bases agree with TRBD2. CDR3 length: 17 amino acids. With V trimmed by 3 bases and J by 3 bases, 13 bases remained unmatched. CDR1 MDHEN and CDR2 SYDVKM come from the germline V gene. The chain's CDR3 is CASSFTGSGGVVYEQYF. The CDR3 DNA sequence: TGTGCCAGCAGTTTTACTGGGAGCGGGGGAGTTGTCTACGAGCAGTACTTC. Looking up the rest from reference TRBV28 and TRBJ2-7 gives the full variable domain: DVKVTQSSRYLVKRTGEKVFLECVQDMDHENMFWYRQDPGLGLRLIYFSYDVKMKEKGDIPEGYSVSREKKERFSLILESASTNQTSMYLCASSFTGSGGVVYEQYFGPGTRLTVT.

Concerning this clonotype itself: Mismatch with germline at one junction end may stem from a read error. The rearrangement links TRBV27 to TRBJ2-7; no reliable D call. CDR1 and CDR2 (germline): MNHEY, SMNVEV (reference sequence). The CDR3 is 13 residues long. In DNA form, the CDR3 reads TGTGTCAGCAGTTTCCAGAACAGCTACGAGCAGTACTTC. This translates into CVSSFQNSYEQYF.

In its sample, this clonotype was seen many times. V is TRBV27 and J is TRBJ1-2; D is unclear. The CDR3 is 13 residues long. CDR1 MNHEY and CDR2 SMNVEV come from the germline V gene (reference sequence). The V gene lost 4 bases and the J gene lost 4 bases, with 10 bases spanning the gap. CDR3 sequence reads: CASSSEGTYGYTF. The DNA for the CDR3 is TGTGCCAGCAGTTCGGAGGGAACCTATGGCTACACCTTC.

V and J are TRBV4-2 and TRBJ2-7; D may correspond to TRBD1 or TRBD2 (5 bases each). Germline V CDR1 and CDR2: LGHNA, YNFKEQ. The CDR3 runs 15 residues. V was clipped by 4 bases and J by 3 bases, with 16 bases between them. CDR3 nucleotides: TGTGCCAGCAGCCCAGATTGGGGGAACGGCTACGAGCAGTACTTC. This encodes CASSPDWGNGYEQYF.

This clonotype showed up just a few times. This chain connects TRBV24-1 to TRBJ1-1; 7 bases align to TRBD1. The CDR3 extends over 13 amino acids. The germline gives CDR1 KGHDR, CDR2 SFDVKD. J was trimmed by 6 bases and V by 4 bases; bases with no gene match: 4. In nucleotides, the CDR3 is TGTGCCACCAGTGACCGCGACAGGGCTGAAGCTTTCTTT. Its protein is CATSDRDRAEAFF.

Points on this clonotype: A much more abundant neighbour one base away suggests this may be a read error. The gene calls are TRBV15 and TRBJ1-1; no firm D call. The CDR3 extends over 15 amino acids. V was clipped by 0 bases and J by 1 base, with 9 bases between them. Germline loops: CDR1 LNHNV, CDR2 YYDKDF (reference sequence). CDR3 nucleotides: TGTGCCACCAGCAGAGATAGAGCGAGGAACACTGAAGCTTTCTTT. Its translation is CATSRDRARNTEAFF.

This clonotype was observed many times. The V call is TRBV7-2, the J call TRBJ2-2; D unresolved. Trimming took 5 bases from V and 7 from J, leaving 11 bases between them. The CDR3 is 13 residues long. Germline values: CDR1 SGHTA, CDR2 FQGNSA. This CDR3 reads CASSPKAIGELFF. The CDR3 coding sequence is TGTGCCAGCAGCCCCAAGGCCATCGGGGAGCTGTTTTTT.

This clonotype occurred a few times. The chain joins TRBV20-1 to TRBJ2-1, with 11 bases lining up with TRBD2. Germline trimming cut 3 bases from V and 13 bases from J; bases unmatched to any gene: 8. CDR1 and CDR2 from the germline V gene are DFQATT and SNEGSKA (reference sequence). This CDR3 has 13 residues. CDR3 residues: CSASLTSGGFQFF. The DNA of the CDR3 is TGCAGTGCTAGCCTAACTAGCGGGGGCTTTCAGTTCTTC.

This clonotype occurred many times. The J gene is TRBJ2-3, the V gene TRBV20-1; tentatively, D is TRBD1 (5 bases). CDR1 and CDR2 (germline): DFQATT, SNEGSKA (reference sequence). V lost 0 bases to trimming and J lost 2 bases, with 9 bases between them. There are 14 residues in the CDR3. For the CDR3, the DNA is TGCAGTGCTAGAGACAGGGAATACACAGATACGCAGTATTTT. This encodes CSARDREYTDTQYF.

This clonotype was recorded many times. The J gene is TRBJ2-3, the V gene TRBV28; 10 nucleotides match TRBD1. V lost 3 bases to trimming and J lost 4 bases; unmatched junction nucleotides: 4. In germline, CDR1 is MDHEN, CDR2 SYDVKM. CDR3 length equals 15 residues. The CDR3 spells CASSFPGTGADTQYF. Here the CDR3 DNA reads TGTGCCAGCAGTTTCCCCGGGACAGGGGCAGATACGCAGTATTTT.